This passage covers 22 T cell receptor beta chains from one sample sequenced in a study of technical replicates of blood from a few donors. TCRdb's copy holds only in-frame clones and misses some; the assay was immunoSEQ multiplex PCR. The sample records 13,000 to 15,000 clones, more than 70% being singletons. Sequenced: PBMCs. These receptors originate from a human donor in good health.

The chain combines TRBV7-6 with TRBJ1-5, with a weak D call TRBD1 (5 bases). The CDR3 is 15 amino acids. Germline values: CDR1 SGHVS, CDR2 FNYEAQ. Trimming pared 1 base from V and 7 bases from J, leaving 14 bases between. The CDR3 DNA reads as TGTGCCAGCAGCTTAGAAACAGGATCGTTCCAGCCCCAGCATTTT. Its translation is CASSLETGSFQPQHF.

The table lists this clone with a few counts. The chain combines TRBV29-1 with TRBJ1-2; TRBD1 might be the D (5 bases). In germline, CDR1 is SQVTM, CDR2 ANQGSEA. CDR3 length: 11 residues. Trimming took 1 base from V and 7 from J, leaving 7 bases between them. This CDR3 is CSVEVGGGYTF. The CDR3 DNA follows: TGCAGCGTTGAAGTGGGGGGTGGCTACACCTTC.

The chain uses TRBV27 and TRBJ2-3; D is undetermined. Germline-derived CDR1 and CDR2 are MNHEY and SMNVEV (reference sequence). The V end was cut by 0 bases, the J end by 3 bases, with 4 bases between. The CDR3 totals 13 residues. The CDR3 loop is CASSLSRTDTQYF. CDR3 sequence (DNA): TGTGCCAGCAGTTTATCGAGGACAGATACGCAGTATTTT.

J is TRBJ2-3 and V is TRBV6-1, with 7 bases lining up with TRBD1. The junction had 5 bases not matched to a gene; V was cut back by 9 bases and J by 2 bases. From germline, CDR1 is MNHNS and CDR2 SASEGT. This CDR3 contains 13 residues. This CDR3 reads CASRQGVTDTQYF. The CDR3 bases are TGTGCCAGTCGACAGGGCGTCACAGATACGCAGTATTTT.

This chain connects TRBV30 to TRBJ2-1; no clear D. CDR3 length equals 14 residues. The V gene's germline CDR1 is GTSNPN and CDR2 SVGIG (reference sequence). V lost 1 base and J 0 bases, leaving 7 bases between the germline ends. The CDR3 spells CAWSGQVSYNEQFF. As DNA, the CDR3 is TGTGCCTGGAGTGGGCAGGTCTCCTACAATGAGCAGTTCTTC.

This chain connects TRBV10-2 to TRBJ1-5; D might be TRBD1 (6 bases). CDR1 WSHSY and CDR2 SAAADI come from the germline V gene. V lost 5 bases, J lost 5 bases, and 10 bases lay in between. CDR3 length equals 13 residues. CDR3 in amino acids: CASSTGLHQPQHF. For the CDR3, the DNA is TGCGCCAGCAGTACAGGGCTCCATCAGCCCCAGCATTTT.

This chain uses TRBV2 with TRBJ2-5; D remains ambiguous. CDR3 length: 14 amino acids. V lost 3 bases, J lost 0 bases, and 8 bases lay in between. CDR1 and CDR2 (germline): SNHLY, FYNNEI. The CDR3 here is CASSDRRYQETQYF. The CDR3, as DNA: TGTGCCAGCAGTGACAGGCGCTACCAAGAGACCCAGTACTTC.

V is TRBV29-1 and J is TRBJ1-5, with TRBD1 matching over 9 bases. The CDR3 consists of 13 residues. Germline V lookup: CDR1 SQVTM, CDR2 ANQGSEA. V shed 7 bases, J shed 2 bases, and the junction held 3 bases outside the gene matches. CDR3 region: CSAGQGGNQPQHF. The DNA for the CDR3 is TGCAGCGCGGGACAGGGTGGCAATCAGCCCCAGCATTTT.

This chain joins TRBV27 and TRBJ2-7; 8 positions match TRBD1. After removal of 3 bases from V and 3 bases from J, the junction contained 7 bases not matched to a gene. The CDR3 has 15 amino acids. From germline, CDR1 is MNHEY and CDR2 SMNVEV (reference sequence). CDR3 DNA: TGTGCCAGCAGTTTTGGGTCAGGGGGCAGCTACGAGCAGTACTTC. Its translation: CASSFGSGGSYEQYF.

This sequence joins TRBV11-2 and TRBJ1-1; weak D call: TRBD1 (6 bases). CDR1 SGHAT and CDR2 FQNNGV come from the germline V gene. There are 14 residues in the CDR3. Trimming removed 5 bases at V and 4 bases at J, with 14 bases between. The CDR3 sequence: CASSRYRARTEAFF. The CDR3 DNA is TGTGCCAGCAGCAGGTACAGGGCCCGCACTGAAGCTTTCTTT.

The rearrangement joins TRBV2 to TRBJ2-7, with 8 nucleotides matching TRBD1. CDR3 size: 13 residues. The V segment lost 6 bases and the J segment 1 base; nucleotides outside the gene matches: 2. Germline-derived CDR1 and CDR2 are SNHLY and FYNNEI. CDR3 bases: TGTGCCAGCAGCGGGGACAGGTCCTACGAGCAGTACTTC. This translates into CASSGDRSYEQYF.

The CDR3, as DNA: TGTGCCAGCATAGCCTTAGTCTCACAGCAGTACTTC. This gives the protein CASIALVSQQYF. The chain is built from TRBV2 and TRBJ2-7; D gene ambiguous. Germline CDR1 and CDR2: SNHLY and FYNNEI. The CDR3 is 12 amino acids. Trimming removed 7 bases from V and 8 bases from J, with 15 bases in between.

This clone was detected only a few times. This chain links TRBV18 with TRBJ1-5; possible D gene TRBD1, 5 bases. Germline CDR1 is KGHSH and CDR2 is LQKENI. This CDR3 region has 15 residues. V lost 1 base to trimming and J lost 7 bases, with 14 bases between them. The CDR3 reads CASSPQGLPSQPQHF. The DNA for the CDR3 is TGTGCCAGCTCACCACAGGGACTGCCCAGCCAGCCCCAGCATTTT. The whole variable domain, filled in from reference TRBV18 and TRBJ1-5, reads NAGVMQNPRHLVRRRGQEARLRCSPMKGHSHVYWYRQLPEEGLKFMVYLQKENIIDESGMPKERFSAEFPKEGPSILRIQQVVRGDSAAYFCASSPQGLPSQPQHFGDGTRLSIL.

J is TRBJ2-5 and V is TRBV5-1; 10 nucleotides agree with TRBD1. With 0 bases clipped from V and 6 bases from J, the junction kept 14 bases outside the gene matches. The CDR3 covers 18 residues. Germline V CDR1 and CDR2: SGHRS, YFSETQ. CDR3 region: CASSLARQGALAAKTQYF. Here the CDR3 DNA reads TGCGCCAGCAGCTTGGCCAGACAGGGGGCGCTTGCTGCGAAGACCCAGTACTTC.

V gene TRBV7-9 combines with J gene TRBJ2-7, with 10 bases matching TRBD1. There are 15 residues in the CDR3. Germline V gives CDR1 SEHNR, CDR2 FQNEAQ (reference sequence). The trim removed 6 bases at V and 1 base at J, leaving 6 bases unmatched. DNA for the CDR3: TGTGCCAGCAGTCGACAGGGGGCCTATTCCTACGAGCAGTACTTC. Amino acid sequence: CASSRQGAYSYEQYF.

The V and J genes are TRBV2 and TRBJ2-7, with TRBD1 identical over 8 bases. The V and J ends lost 5 bases and 4 bases, in that order; junction bases with no gene match: 7. The germline CDR1 and CDR2 sequences are SNHLY and FYNNEI. This CDR3 is built from 14 residues. The CDR3 region is CASSSRQGTYEQYF. DNA for the CDR3: TGTGCCAGCAGTTCTCGACAGGGGACTTACGAGCAGTACTTC. Variable domain in full (rest from reference TRBV2 and TRBJ2-7): EPEVTQTPSHQVTQMGQEVILRCVPISNHLYFYWYRQILGQKVEFLVSFYNNEISEKSEIFDDQFSVERPDGSNFTLKIRSTKLEDSAMYFCASSSRQGTYEQYFGPGTRLTVT.

The chain is built from TRBV18 and TRBJ2-2; possibly TRBD1 for D (5 bases). Looked up from germline, CDR1 is KGHSH and CDR2 is LQKENI. The CDR3 runs 15 residues. V was shortened by 2 bases and J by 1 base, with 8 bases between the two germline ends. DNA for the CDR3: TGTGCCAGCTCACCAATGACAGAGAACACCGGGGAGCTGTTTTTT. It translates to CASSPMTENTGELFF.

This chain joins TRBV6-1 and TRBJ1-2; D might be TRBD1 (6 bases). V was cut by 4 bases and J by 3 bases, with 18 bases left in between. Germline CDR1 MNHNS, CDR2 SASEGT. The CDR3 length is 16 residues. CDR3 in amino acids: CASSGSTGDYYYGYTF. CDR3 in DNA: TGTGCCAGCAGTGGATCGACAGGAGACTATTACTATGGCTACACCTTC.

The chain employs TRBV27 and TRBJ2-6; D perhaps matches TRBD2 (5 bases). The V end was cut by 6 bases, the J end by 4 bases, with 13 bases between. The CDR3 is 15 amino acids. Looked up from germline, CDR1 is MNHEY and CDR2 is SMNVEV (reference sequence). The CDR3 spells CASRGEPSGANVLTF. The CDR3 DNA sequence: TGTGCCAGCAGGGGAGAACCATCGGGGGCCAACGTCCTGACTTTC.

The V and J genes are TRBV11-2 and TRBJ2-1, with a weak D call TRBD2 (5 bases). The CDR3 is 16 amino acids. CDR1 and CDR2 from the germline V gene are SGHAT and FQNNGV. V lost 2 bases, J lost 0 bases, and 11 bases lay in between. CDR3 bases: TGTGCCAGCAGCTTAATGGGTGGGAGCTCCTACAATGAGCAGTTCTTC. It translates to CASSLMGGSSYNEQFF.

This chain joins TRBV29-1 and TRBJ2-1; 9 nucleotides agree with TRBD2. The CDR3 is 16 residues long. The germline V gene encodes CDR1 SQVTM and CDR2 ANQGSEA. After removal of 0 bases from V and 10 bases from J, the junction contained 13 bases not matched to a gene. This CDR3 is CSVEDRGREGPDEQFF. The CDR3 DNA reads as TGCAGCGTTGAAGATAGAGGGCGGGAGGGGCCTGACGAGCAGTTCTTC.

The genes are TRBV2 and TRBJ2-7; D uncertain. Germline V gene data show CDR1 as SNHLY and CDR2 as FYNNEI. Between the trimmed V and J ends, which lost 8 bases and 3 bases, there was a span of 8 bases. The CDR3 contains 11 residues. The CDR3 bases are TGTGCCAGCTCTATTCTCTACGAGCAGTACTTC. Translated: CASSILYEQYF.